This entry lists 24 T cell receptor beta chains sequenced from one sample in a study of shared clonotypes between healthy human individuals. The method was immunoSEQ multiplex PCR; TCRdb's version includes in-frame clones alone and lacks a portion of them. The sample yields some 2.1 million clones, around 93% seen once. CD8 cells classed as naive were CD45RO-negative and positively selected for CCR7, excluding terminally differentiated effector memory CD45RA+ cells. Material: naive CD8+ T cells from PBMCs. The source of these receptors is a man between 18 and 35 years old in good health. Some clones in this sample may be carry-over from other donors' samples.

The rearrangement links TRBV27 to TRBJ2-7, with D tentatively TRBD1 or TRBD2 (5 bases each). CDR1 is MNHEY, CDR2 SMNVEV, per germline (reference sequence). The V gene lost 8 bases and the J gene lost 3 bases, with 17 bases spanning the gap. The CDR3 sequence is 14 residues long. Here the CDR3 DNA reads TGTGCCAGCTCCTTGAGGGGTGAGAACTACGAGCAGTACTTC. It translates to CASSLRGENYEQYF.

This chain connects TRBV19 to TRBJ1-5; the match to TRBD1 covers 9 bases. This CDR3 contains 16 residues. J gave up 4 bases and V 6 bases, and 10 bases lay outside the gene matches. CDR1 is LNHDA and CDR2 is SQIVND in the germline V gene (reference sequence). The CDR3 coding sequence is TGTGCCAGTAGCCTCGCCCGGGACAGGGTAAATCAGCCCCAGCATTTT. Translating gives CASSLARDRVNQPQHF.

Comments on this clone: Different DNA sequences within this sample yield the same CDR3. The rearrangement joins TRBV13 to TRBJ2-7, with D tentatively TRBD2 (5 bases). In germline, CDR1 is PRHDT, CDR2 FYEKMQ (reference sequence). V lost 0 bases to trimming and J lost 1 base, with 7 bases between them. The CDR3 sequence is 14 residues long. The CDR3 DNA follows: TGTGCCAGCAGCTTAGGGAGGACTTCCTACGAGCAGTACTTC. Amino acid sequence: CASSLGRTSYEQYF.

The rearrangement links TRBV28 to TRBJ1-1; weak D call: TRBD1 (6 bases). Trimming took off 2 bases at V and 4 bases at J, with 20 bases between the two ends. Germline CDR1 is MDHEN and CDR2 is SYDVKM. The length of the CDR3 is 17 residues. CDR3 in amino acids: CASSLLRDTRPSTEAFF. The CDR3 nucleotides are TGTGCCAGCAGTTTACTACGGGACACCAGACCGAGCACTGAAGCTTTCTTT.

The chain is built from TRBV7-9 and TRBJ2-1; weak D call: TRBD2 (5 bases). V was cut by 7 bases and J by 4 bases, with 14 bases left in between. The germline V gene encodes CDR1 SEHNR and CDR2 FQNEAQ (reference sequence). The CDR3 length is 14 residues. This CDR3 is CASIQAGVYNEQFF. The CDR3 region has the DNA TGTGCCAGCATCCAGGCCGGGGTGTACAATGAGCAGTTCTTC.

The chain links TRBV2 to TRBJ1-1; D not resolved. The CDR3 has 18 amino acids. Trimming took off 9 bases at V and 1 base at J, with 27 bases between the two ends. Germline-derived CDR1 and CDR2 are SNHLY and FYNNEI. The CDR3 spells CASQVGLGSETSNTEAFF. The CDR3, as DNA: TGTGCCAGTCAAGTGGGTTTGGGGTCGGAAACGTCGAACACTGAAGCTTTCTTT.

The genes are TRBV2 and TRBJ1-4; no clear D gene. This CDR3 has 13 residues. The V gene's germline CDR1 is SNHLY and CDR2 FYNNEI. V lost 10 bases to trimming and J lost 4 bases, with 13 bases between them. The CDR3 bases are TGTGCCACGCATTCAGACTTTAATGAAAAACTGTTTTTT. As protein: CATHSDFNEKLFF.

This chain joins TRBV5-1 and TRBJ2-7, with unresolved D. Germline V gives CDR1 SGHRS, CDR2 YFSETQ. V lost 3 bases and J 2 bases, leaving 12 bases between the germline ends. There are 14 residues in the CDR3. In DNA, the CDR3 is TGCGCCAGCAGCTCATTCACTTCACCCTACGAGCAGTACTTC. Translated: CASSSFTSPYEQYF.

V is TRBV7-9 and J is TRBJ1-2; TRBD1 matches at 9 bases. V lost 5 bases to trimming and J lost 7 bases; unmatched junction nucleotides: 5. In germline, CDR1 is SEHNR, CDR2 FQNEAQ (reference sequence). The CDR3 is 13 residues long. As DNA, the CDR3 is TGTGCCAGCAGCACCGGACAGGGGATTGGCTACACCTTC. Translated, it gives CASSTGQGIGYTF.

This rearrangement joins TRBV6-6 to TRBJ2-7; D gene unclear. CDR1 is MNHNY, CDR2 SVGAGI, per germline (reference sequence). This CDR3 region has 15 residues. Trimming cost V 6 bases and J 7 bases, with 22 bases left between them. CDR3 in amino acids: CASSRAYSPEGEQYF. CDR3 coding DNA: TGTGCCAGCAGCCGCGCTTATAGCCCTGAAGGGGAGCAGTACTTC.

The chain is built from TRBV6-5 and TRBJ2-3, with D uncertain. Germline assignment: CDR1 MNHEY and CDR2 SVGAGI. V lost 6 bases, J lost 9 bases, and 13 bases lay in between. The CDR3 length is 12 residues. In nucleotides, the CDR3 is TGTGCCAGCAGCCCGACTGGTGGGACGCAGTATTTT. Residues: CASSPTGGTQYF.

The rearrangement links TRBV2 to TRBJ2-3, with TRBD2 as a possible D gene (6 bases). CDR1 and CDR2 (germline): SNHLY, FYNNEI. The CDR3 is 17 amino acids. Trimming stripped 4 bases from V and 2 bases from J, with 19 bases between. CDR3 DNA sequence: TGTGCCAGCAGTGGCGGGGTCGAAGACTCCCCCACAGATACGCAGTATTTT. Encoded protein: CASSGGVEDSPTDTQYF.

The gene calls are TRBV30 and TRBJ2-7, with D perhaps matching TRBD1 or TRBD2 (7 bases each). Germline CDR1 reads GTSNPN; CDR2 reads SVGIG (reference sequence). With 2 bases removed from V and 6 bases from J, the gap between germline ends came to 23 bases. This CDR3 is 16 amino acids long. CDR3 DNA: TGTGCCTGGAGTCTCCCCGAGGGAGGGGGCTATAGCGAGCAGTACTTC. Amino acid sequence: CAWSLPEGGGYSEQYF.

The chain couples TRBV13 to TRBJ1-1; D not resolved. Germline-derived CDR1 and CDR2 are PRHDT and FYEKMQ (reference sequence). V lost 6 bases and J 2 bases, leaving 7 bases between the germline ends. This CDR3 spans 12 amino acids. CDR3 in amino acids: CASSTENTEAFF. The CDR3 region has the DNA TGTGCCAGCAGTACAGAAAACACTGAAGCTTTCTTT. The complete variable domain, with remaining parts taken from reference TRBV13 and TRBJ1-1, reads AAGVIQSPRHLIKEKRETATLKCYPIPRHDTVYWYQQGPGQDPQFLISFYEKMQSDKGSIPDRFSAQQFSDYHSELNMSSLELGDSALYFCASSTENTEAFFGQGTRLTVV.

For the CDR3, the DNA is TGCGCCAGCAGCTTGGCCTTGGGATACTCCTACGAGCAGTACTTC. Protein product: CASSLALGYSYEQYF. This chain connects TRBV5-1 to TRBJ2-7; D unresolved. V lost 0 bases to trimming and J lost 0 bases, with 10 bases between them. The CDR3 loop spans 15 amino acids. In germline, CDR1 is SGHRS, CDR2 YFSETQ.

This sequence joins TRBV30 and TRBJ1-2; possible D gene TRBD1, 5 bases. Germline CDR1 and CDR2: GTSNPN and SVGIG (reference sequence). This CDR3 is built from 15 residues. Trimming stripped 4 bases from V and 3 bases from J, with 18 bases between. Here the CDR3 reads CAWNVLWGFDYGYTF. CDR3 DNA sequence: TGTGCCTGGAATGTACTCTGGGGGTTCGACTATGGCTACACCTTC.

This clone was recorded a few times. The J gene is TRBJ2-1, the V gene TRBV2, with TRBD2 matching 8 bases. The CDR3 sequence is 12 residues long. Germline-derived CDR1 and CDR2 are SNHLY and FYNNEI. The V segment lost 9 bases and the J segment 4 bases; nucleotides outside the gene matches: 2. The CDR3 region is CASSGAYNEQFF. Written as DNA, the CDR3 is TGTGCCAGTAGCGGGGCGTACAATGAGCAGTTCTTC.

The chain uses TRBV28 and TRBJ2-3; perhaps TRBD2 as D (5 bases). CDR1 and CDR2 from the germline V gene are MDHEN and SYDVKM. The V and J ends lost 6 bases and 2 bases respectively, with 18 bases between them. The CDR3 runs to 16 residues. The CDR3 sequence is CASSPVVSDATDTQYF. The DNA of the CDR3 is TGTGCCAGCAGCCCGGTGGTTAGCGACGCCACAGATACGCAGTATTTT.

The chain combines TRBV6-6 with TRBJ2-3, with 7 bases lining up with TRBD1. The germline V gene encodes CDR1 MNHNY and CDR2 SVGAGI (reference sequence). The V segment lost 4 bases and the J segment 1 base; nucleotides outside the gene matches: 2. The CDR3 is made up of 14 amino acids. CDR3: CASSSGQRTDTQYF. In DNA form, the CDR3 reads TGTGCCAGCAGTTCGGGACAGCGCACAGATACGCAGTATTTT.

Of note for this clone: Other DNA sequences in this specimen translate into the identical CDR3. Here the CDR3 reads CASSYSNMNTEAFF. The CDR3 coding sequence is TGTGCCAGCAGTTACTCGAATATGAACACTGAAGCTTTCTTT. The gene calls are TRBV6-5 and TRBJ1-1; D uncertain. Germline values: CDR1 MNHEY, CDR2 SVGAGI. CDR3 length: 14 amino acids. V was cut by 0 bases and J by 0 bases, with 5 bases left in between.

The chain carries TRBV11-2 and TRBJ1-3; maybe TRBD1 (5 bases). The germline V gene has CDR1 SGHAT and CDR2 FQNNGV. This CDR3 has 16 residues. Trimming shortened V by 5 bases and J by 4 bases, and 18 bases separated the two germline ends. CDR3: CASSKPTDYPGNTIYF. The CDR3 DNA follows: TGTGCCAGCAGCAAACCGACAGACTATCCCGGAAACACCATATATTTT. Variable domain in full (rest from reference TRBV11-2 and TRBJ1-3): EAGVAQSPRYKIIEKRQSVAFWCNPISGHATLYWYQQILGQGPKLLIQFQNNGVVDDSQLPKDRFSAERLKGVDSTLKIQPAKLEDSAVYLCASSKPTDYPGNTIYFGEGSWLTVV.

The chain links TRBV5-4 to TRBJ2-7; the D is unclear. V was cut by 2 bases and J by 6 bases, with 6 bases left in between. The CDR3 runs to 11 residues. Germline CDR1 reads SGHNT; CDR2 reads YYREEE (reference sequence). The CDR3 DNA reads TGTGCCAGCAGCTTAGATGGCGAGCAGTACTTC. Translated: CASSLDGEQYF.

This clone was observed once. CDR3 in amino acids: CASTDSILNEQYF. CDR3 nucleotide sequence: TGCGCCAGTACGGACAGCATACTCAACGAGCAGTACTTC. This rearrangement joins TRBV5-1 to TRBJ2-7; tentatively, D is TRBD1 (6 bases). The CDR3 loop spans 13 amino acids. V was trimmed by 8 bases and J by 5 bases, leaving 17 bases between them. CDR1 is SGHRS and CDR2 is YFSETQ in the germline V gene.

The chain joins TRBV15 to TRBJ2-7; D perhaps matches TRBD1 (6 bases). Germline V lookup: CDR1 LNHNV, CDR2 YYDKDF (reference sequence). CDR3 length: 13 residues. V was cut by 5 bases and J by 7 bases, with 15 bases left in between. The CDR3 DNA reads TGTGCCACCAGCCTTGACAGGTCTCGGGAGCAGTACTTC. It specifies CATSLDRSREQYF. The full variable domain, its missing parts supplied by reference TRBV15 and TRBJ2-7, is DAMVIQNPRYQVTQFGKPVTLSCSQTLNHNVMYWYQQKSSQAPKLLFHYYDKDFNNEADTPDNFQSRRPNTSFCFLDIRSPGLGDTAMYLCATSLDRSREQYFGPGTRLTVT.